The present T cell receptor beta chain was sequenced within a study of blood T cell repertoires in COVID-19 (dated by TCRdb to 2018 to 2021). Some background on the complete study: Samples covering the acute and convalescent phases of COVID-19 were provided by collaborators in the United States, Italy and Spain. The material from the prospective study consisted of cDNA or gDNA derived from T cells, B-cell-depleted T cells, or PBMCs. Subjects who had been exposed to COVID-19, were actively infected with it, or had recovered from it provided the deeply sampled blood TCRbeta repertoires that made up the dataset. A freely available public database, intended as a resource for researchers studying the immune response to SARS-CoV-2, is where the repertoires were released. Samples were obtained from the ongoing ImmuneRACE study (first 160 participants) and from 1,200 or so subjects provided by 6 global collaborators. Nearly every sample came with metadata listing a de-identified subject ID, COVID-19 status, age in years and sex. HLA class I and class II types, where available, came from metadata supplied by the sample provider rather than from assay-based typing. Beyond this particular receptor, the publication reports: How much clinical and demographic metadata was included differed by source and by participant, and the metadata was provided uncurated.

In the prospective study, participants were 18 to 89 years old, resided in fewer than 25 geographic areas of the United States, and were enrolled through a virtual design. In the prospective study, cohorts were assigned on the basis of participant-reported clinical history obtained from a screening survey and a study questionnaire. In the prospective study, mobile phlebotomists collected whole blood, serum and a nasopharyngeal or oropharyngeal swab from each participant. Over an approximately 2-month period, participants in the prospective study had the option of providing additional blood draws and questionnaires. Before DNA extraction, prospective study blood samples were shipped either frozen or at room temperature. Trimming at the junction amounts to 9 bases on V and 0 bases on J, and the germline ends lie 15 bases apart. The CDR3 holds 15 amino acids from the cysteine to the phenylalanine. Of the read, only the CDR3 DNA is kept; its 45 bases are in frame from base 1. The germline V gene (reference sequence) gives CDR1 as LNHDA and CDR2 as SQIVND.

The immunoSEQ Assay, a bias-controlled multiplex PCR, was used to amplify TCRbeta CDR3 regions from genomic DNA. The paper's data handling went like this. The number of nucleated cells in each sample was estimated by amplification of reference gene primers within the assay. Sequence reads were collapsed and filtered to measure the absolute abundance of every unique TCRbeta CDR3 rearrangement. For each sample, productive Simpson clonality was calculated by taking the square root of Simpson's diversity index across productive rearrangements. The table comes from immuneACCESS by way of TCRdb, which keeps in-frame sequences with V and J called. Part of the clones is missing from these tables; in studies checked, under half for an unresolved V gene and the rest for unknown reasons. V and J calls and clone size are those listed in that table; D and trimming were worked out from the DNA. This sample is represented by under 350,000 clones; around 85% of them were singletons. The top ten constitute roughly 4% of the sample.

A word on this clone: This clone's antigen is unknown. Base qualities are not provided; no much larger clone lies one nucleotide away.

The specimen was PBMCs or T cells enriched from blood (not recorded which). This chain joins TRBV19 to TRBJ1-5, with TRBD1 as a weak D call on 5 bases. This receptor was taken from a woman aged 40 to 50 with acute COVID-19. The CDR3: CASPKTEDSNQPQHF. The base sequence is TGTGCCAGCCCGAAGACAGAAGATAGCAATCAGCCCCAGCATTTT.